These 4 T cell receptor beta chains were sequenced from one sample in a study of OX40 agonist ivuxolimab in advanced cancers. Library construction relied on the immunoSEQ multiplex PCR assay. Entries here come from immuneACCESS through TCRdb and include only in-frame sequences with V and J called. Some clones fail to appear in such tables; in the studies checked, an unresolved V gene covers under half of the shortfall, and the cause of the remainder is unknown. In all, the sample holds over 45,000 clones, and approximately 85% of those were seen once. About 10% of the sample is held by the ten biggest clonotypes. The sample here was CD4+ or CD8+ T cells sorted from blood, taken in a trial of the OX40 agonist ivuxolimab. Source of these receptors: an adult with an advanced solid tumor such as melanoma, head and neck, liver or kidney cancer.

This clone was seen a handful of times. One end of the junction varies from germline; a read error may be responsible. J is TRBJ1-2 and V is TRBV7-7; D not resolved. CDR1 is SSHAT and CDR2 is FNYEAQ in the germline V gene (reference sequence). The CDR3 is 14 residues long. CDR3 loop: CASSLKDNNYGYTF. CDR3 DNA sequence: TGTGCTAGCAGCTTAAAAGACAATAACTATGGCTACACCTTC.

V usage is TRBV2 and J usage is TRBJ2-7, with D hard to call. CDR1 and CDR2 (germline): SNHLY, FYNNEI. V was cut by 7 bases and J by 1 base, with 11 bases left in between. The CDR3 spans 13 residues. The CDR3 DNA is TGTGCCAGCACCCTTGACTTATCCTACGAGCAGTACTTC. Its protein product is CASTLDLSYEQYF.

The V gene is TRBV19, the J gene TRBJ1-3, with D perhaps TRBD1 (5 bases). Germline V gene data show CDR1 as LNHDA and CDR2 as SQIVND (reference sequence). CDR3 length: 15 amino acids. V lost 5 bases and J 0 bases, leaving 11 bases between the germline ends. The CDR3: CASSVTATSGNTIYF. The CDR3 DNA sequence: TGTGCCAGTAGTGTGACAGCCACCTCTGGAAACACCATATATTTT.

Turning to this clone: The junction and the germline gene differ at one end; a read error may be behind it. The chain joins TRBV19 to TRBJ2-1; 11 nucleotides align to TRBD2. This CDR3 contains 15 residues. Germline-derived CDR1 and CDR2 are LNHDA and SQIVND (reference sequence). Here the CDR3 reads CASRIAGGGFNEQFF. The CDR3 DNA reads TGTGCCAGTAGGATAGCGGGAGGGGGTTTCAATGAGCAGTTCTTC. Looking up the rest from reference TRBV19 and TRBJ2-1 gives the full variable domain: DGGITQSPKYLFRKEGQNVTLSCEQNLNHDAMYWYRQDPGQGLRLIYYSQIVNDFQKGDIAEGYSVSREKKESFPLTVTSAQKNPTAFYLCASRIAGGGFNEQFFGPGTRLTVL.